This T cell receptor (beta chain) was sequenced for a study of CD8 T cells in ankylosing spondylitis. Study results and caveats: Some of the motif variants had earlier been found in reactive arthritis patients' fluid and blood. Within matched ankylosing spondylitis synovial fluid, disease-linked clones were reportedly significantly enriched. Seemingly distinctive of ankylosing spondylitis blood was a TCR beta motif formed by eight highly homologous variants.

Trimming stripped 0 bases from V and 5 bases from J, with 14 bases between. CDR1 and CDR2 (germline): GTSNPN, SVGIG (reference sequence). This CDR3 comprises 14 residues. Quantitative molecular-barcoded 5'-RACE generated the TCR beta libraries. TCRdb fed the 5' RACE reads into MiXCR, producing one record per CDR3 protein. The table lists under 170,000 distinct CDR3 sequences, about 42% of them singletons. In regard to this clonotype: Its target is unknown.

Sequenced material: synovial fluid, either unsorted or a sorted T cell fraction (not recorded which). The TCR originated in a male donor with ankylosing spondylitis. The chain links TRBV30 to TRBJ2-7; D possibly matches TRBD1 or TRBD2 (5 bases each). As DNA, the CDR3 is TGTGCCTGGAGTGTACGTTGGGGGTTTCACGAGCAGTACTTC. Its translation: CAWSVRWGFHEQYF.